This T cell receptor (beta chain) was sequenced during a study of PD-1 blockade in classical Hodgkin lymphoma. Germline loops: CDR1 MNHNY, CDR2 SVGAGI (reference sequence). V dropped 5 bases and J dropped 4 bases, with 11 bases sitting between them. CDR3 size: 14 residues. Findings of the study overall: The study reported lower baseline TCR diversity in newly diagnosed patients than in healthy donors.

Stated time point: cycle 4 day 1 (C4D1), after 6 weeks of nivolumab. Every single patient, without exception, relapsed after autologous stem cell transplantation, and brentuximab vedotin exposure varied. Repertoires were generated with immunoSEQ multiplex PCR, while TCRdb's copy carries only in-frame clones and drops some. The data show tens of thousands of clones, just over 65% seen once. On this clone itself: Its cognate antigen is unknown.

This TCR was recovered from a human donor with classical Hodgkin lymphoma. This sequence joins TRBV6-6 and TRBJ1-4, with D perhaps matching TRBD1 (5 bases). Material: peripheral blood mononuclear cells (PBMCs), obtained before the fourth cycle of nivolumab. DNA of the CDR3: TGTGCCAGCAGTCGGGACGGTATTAATGAAAAACTGTTTTTT. The encoded protein is CASSRDGINEKLFF.